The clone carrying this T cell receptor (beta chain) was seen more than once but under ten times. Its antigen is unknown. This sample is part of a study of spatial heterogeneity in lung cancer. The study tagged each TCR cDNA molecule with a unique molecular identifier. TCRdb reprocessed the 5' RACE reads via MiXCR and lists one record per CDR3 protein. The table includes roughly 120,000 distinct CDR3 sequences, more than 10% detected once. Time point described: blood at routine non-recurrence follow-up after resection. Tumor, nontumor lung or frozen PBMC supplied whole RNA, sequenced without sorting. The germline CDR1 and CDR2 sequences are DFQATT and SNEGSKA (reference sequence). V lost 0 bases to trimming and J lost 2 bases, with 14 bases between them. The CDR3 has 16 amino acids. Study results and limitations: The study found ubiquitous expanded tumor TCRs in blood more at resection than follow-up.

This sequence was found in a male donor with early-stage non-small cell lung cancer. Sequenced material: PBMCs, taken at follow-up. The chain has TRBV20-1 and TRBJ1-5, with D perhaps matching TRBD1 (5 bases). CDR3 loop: CSARDQGRGGNQPQHF. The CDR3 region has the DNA TGCAGTGCTAGAGATCAAGGCAGAGGGGGCAATCAGCCCCAGCATTTT.